This TCR beta chain is drawn from a study of CD8 T cells in Susac syndrome. Looking at the study overall: When blood was drawn, patients with Susac syndrome were on intravenous immunoglobulin alone, on corticosteroids, or therapy-naive.

With random hexamers, reverse transcription was performed on roughly 0.5 to 1 ug of RNA. Each CDR3 protein is one row after TCRdb ran MiXCR on the immunoSEQ multiplex PCR reads. The sample has around 170,000 distinct CDR3 sequences, just under 95% seen once. General study points: Total CD8+ and CD8+ TEMRA repertoires contained about 15 and five Susac-specific public clones, respectively.

V lost 0 bases, J lost 1 base, and 13 bases lay in between. CDR3 length: 16 residues. Germline V lookup: CDR1 MNHEY, CDR2 SVGAGI. On this clonotype itself: The antigen remains undetermined.

Source material: CD8+ T cells from PBMCs. J is TRBJ2-7 and V is TRBV6-5; possibly TRBD1 or TRBD2 for D (5 bases each). The TCR originated in a human donor with Susac syndrome. The CDR3, as DNA: TGTGCCAGCAGTTACTCCCGGGACGGCTTATCCTACGAGCAGTACTTC. This encodes CASSYSRDGLSYEQYF.